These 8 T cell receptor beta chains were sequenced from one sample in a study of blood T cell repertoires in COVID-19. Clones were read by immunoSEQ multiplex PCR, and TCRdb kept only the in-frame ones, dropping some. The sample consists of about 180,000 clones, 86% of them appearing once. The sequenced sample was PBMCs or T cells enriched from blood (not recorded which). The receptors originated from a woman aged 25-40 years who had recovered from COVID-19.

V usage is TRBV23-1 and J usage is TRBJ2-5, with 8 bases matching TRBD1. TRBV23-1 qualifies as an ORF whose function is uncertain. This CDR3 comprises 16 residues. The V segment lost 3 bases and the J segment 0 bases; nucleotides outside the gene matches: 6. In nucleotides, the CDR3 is TGCGCCAGCAGTCACCGGACAGGGTCGTACCAAGAGACCCAGTACTTC. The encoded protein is CASSHRTGSYQETQYF.

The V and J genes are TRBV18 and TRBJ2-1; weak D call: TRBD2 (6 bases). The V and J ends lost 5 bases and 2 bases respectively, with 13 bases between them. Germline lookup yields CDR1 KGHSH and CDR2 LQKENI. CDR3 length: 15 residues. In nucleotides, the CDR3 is TGTGCCAGCTCAGCTGGGACTCCCCCCTACAATGAGCAGTTCTTC. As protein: CASSAGTPPYNEQFF.

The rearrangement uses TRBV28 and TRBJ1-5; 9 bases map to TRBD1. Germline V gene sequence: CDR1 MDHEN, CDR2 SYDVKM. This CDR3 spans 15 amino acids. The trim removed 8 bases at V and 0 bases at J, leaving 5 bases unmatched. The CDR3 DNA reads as TGTGCCAGCGGCGGGACAGGGAATAGCAATCAGCCCCAGCATTTT. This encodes CASGGTGNSNQPQHF. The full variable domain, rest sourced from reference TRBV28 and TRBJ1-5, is DVKVTQSSRYLVKRTGEKVFLECVQDMDHENMFWYRQDPGLGLRLIYFSYDVKMKEKGDIPEGYSVSREKKERFSLILESASTNQTSMYLCASGGTGNSNQPQHFGDGTRLSIL.

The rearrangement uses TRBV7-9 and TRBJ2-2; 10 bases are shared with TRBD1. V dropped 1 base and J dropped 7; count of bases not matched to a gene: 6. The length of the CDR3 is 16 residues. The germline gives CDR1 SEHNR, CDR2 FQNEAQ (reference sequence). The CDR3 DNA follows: TGTGCCAGCAGCTTAGGATCGACAGGGGGCAGCGGGGAGCTGTTTTTT. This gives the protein CASSLGSTGGSGELFF.

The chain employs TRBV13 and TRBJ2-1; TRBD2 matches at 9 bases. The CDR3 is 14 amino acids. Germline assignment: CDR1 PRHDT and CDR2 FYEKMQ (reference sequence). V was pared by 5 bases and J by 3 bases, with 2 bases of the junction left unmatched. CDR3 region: CASSPSGDYNEQFF. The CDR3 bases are TGTGCCAGCAGCCCTAGCGGGGACTACAATGAGCAGTTCTTC.

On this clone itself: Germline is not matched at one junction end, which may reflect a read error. CDR3 amino acids: CASSPSDSNTGELFF. In DNA form, the CDR3 reads TGTGCTAGCAGCCCATCGGACAGTAACACCGGGGAGCTGTTTTTT. The chain employs TRBV7-7 and TRBJ2-2, with a weak D call TRBD1 (6 bases). Per germline, CDR1 SSHAT and CDR2 FNYEAQ (reference sequence). This CDR3 region has 15 residues.

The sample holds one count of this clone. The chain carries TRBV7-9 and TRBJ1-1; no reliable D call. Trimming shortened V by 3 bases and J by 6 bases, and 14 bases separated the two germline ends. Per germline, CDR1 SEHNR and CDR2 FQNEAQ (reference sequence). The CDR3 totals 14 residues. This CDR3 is CASSLRVDRAEAFF. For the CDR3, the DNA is TGTGCCAGCAGCTTGAGGGTGGATCGGGCTGAAGCTTTCTTT. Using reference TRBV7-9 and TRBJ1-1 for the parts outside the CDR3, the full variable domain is DTGVSQNPRHKITKRGQNVTFRCDPISEHNRLYWYRQTLGQGPEFLTYFQNEAQLEKSRLLSDRFSAERPKGSFSTLEIQRTEQGDSAMYLCASSLRVDRAEAFFGQGTRLTVV.

The CDR3 bases are TGTGCCAGCAGCCCCTATCGCCTGACAGGTGGTTCCGGCGGGGAGCTGTTTTTT. This encodes CASSPYRLTGGSGGELFF. The chain links TRBV28 to TRBJ2-2; possibly TRBD1 for D (6 bases). Germline V lookup: CDR1 MDHEN, CDR2 SYDVKM. The CDR3 covers 18 residues. V lost 6 bases to trimming and J lost 7 bases, with 27 bases between them.